This T cell receptor beta chain was captured in a study of memory CD4+ T cells and cytomegalovirus serostatus. Profiling relied on immunoSEQ multiplex PCR, and the TCRdb table lists in-frame clones only, not all of them. The sample carries 35,000 to 50,000 clones, about 79% recorded once. This CDR3 region has 13 residues. Germline-derived CDR1 and CDR2 are SGHNT and YENEEA. The V and J ends lost 1 base and 4 bases respectively, with 7 bases between them. Single viable CD3+CD4+CD8-CD45RO+ cells were sorted as the memory CD4+ T cells. This clonotype was sampled from an adult in good health and CMV-seronegative. The sample was memory CD4+ T cells from blood. J is TRBJ1-2 and V is TRBV11-3; no firm D call. As DNA, the CDR3 is TGTGCCAGCAGCTTAGGACGAATCTATGGCTACACCTTC. Translated: CASSLGRIYGYTF.